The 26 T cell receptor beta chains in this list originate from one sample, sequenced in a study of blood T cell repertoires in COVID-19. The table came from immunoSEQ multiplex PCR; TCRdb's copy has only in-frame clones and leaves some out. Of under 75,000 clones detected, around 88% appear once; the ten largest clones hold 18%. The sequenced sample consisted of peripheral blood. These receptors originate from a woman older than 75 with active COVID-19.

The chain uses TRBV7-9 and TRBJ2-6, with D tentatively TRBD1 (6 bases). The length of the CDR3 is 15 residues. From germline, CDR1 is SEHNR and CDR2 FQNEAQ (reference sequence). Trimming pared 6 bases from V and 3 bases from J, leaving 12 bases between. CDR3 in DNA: TGTGCCAGCAGTTCAGGGGTTGGTGGGGCCAACGTCCTGACTTTC. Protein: CASSSGVGGANVLTF.

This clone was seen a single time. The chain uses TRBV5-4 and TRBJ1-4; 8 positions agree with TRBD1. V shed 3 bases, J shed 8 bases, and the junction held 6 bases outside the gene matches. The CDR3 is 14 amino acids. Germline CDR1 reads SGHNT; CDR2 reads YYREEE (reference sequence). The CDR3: CASSYGQGREKLFF. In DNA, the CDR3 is TGTGCCAGCAGCTACGGACAGGGACGGGAAAAACTGTTTTTT.

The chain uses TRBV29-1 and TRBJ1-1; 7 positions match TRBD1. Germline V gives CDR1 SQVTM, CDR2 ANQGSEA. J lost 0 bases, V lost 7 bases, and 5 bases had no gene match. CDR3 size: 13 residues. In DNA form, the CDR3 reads TGCAGCGCTCCGGGACAGATGAACACTGAAGCTTTCTTT. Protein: CSAPGQMNTEAFF.

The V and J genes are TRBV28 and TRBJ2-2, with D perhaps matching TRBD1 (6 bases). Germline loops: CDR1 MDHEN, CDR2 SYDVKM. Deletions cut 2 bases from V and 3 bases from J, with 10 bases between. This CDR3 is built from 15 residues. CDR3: CASSLGQGHTGELFF. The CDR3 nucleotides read TGTGCCAGCAGTTTAGGGCAGGGGCACACCGGGGAGCTGTTTTTT.

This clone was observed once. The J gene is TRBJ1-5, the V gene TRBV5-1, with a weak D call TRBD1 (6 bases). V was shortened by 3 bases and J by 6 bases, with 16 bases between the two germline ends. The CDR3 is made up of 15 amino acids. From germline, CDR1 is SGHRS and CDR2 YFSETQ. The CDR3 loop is CASSSTGLGGQPQHF. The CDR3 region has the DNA TGCGCCAGCAGCTCGACAGGACTGGGCGGTCAGCCCCAGCATTTT.

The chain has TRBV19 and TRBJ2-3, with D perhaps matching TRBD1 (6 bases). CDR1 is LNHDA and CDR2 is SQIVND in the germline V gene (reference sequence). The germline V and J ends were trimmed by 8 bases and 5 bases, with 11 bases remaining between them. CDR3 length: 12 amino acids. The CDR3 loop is CASRKTGDTQYF. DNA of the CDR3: TGTGCCAGTCGAAAGACAGGAGATACGCAGTATTTT.

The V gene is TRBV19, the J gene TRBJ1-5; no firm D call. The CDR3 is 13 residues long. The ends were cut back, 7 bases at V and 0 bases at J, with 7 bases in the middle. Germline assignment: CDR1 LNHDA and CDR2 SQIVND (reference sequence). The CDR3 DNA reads TGTGCCAGTAACTTAGATAGCAATCAGCCCCAGCATTTT. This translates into CASNLDSNQPQHF.

CDR3 protein: CASSAARDRERTGELFF. The CDR3 DNA reads as TGTGCCAGCAGTGCCGCCCGGGACAGGGAAAGGACCGGGGAGCTGTTTTTT. The rearrangement links TRBV6-2 or TRBV6-3 to TRBJ2-2; 9 bases agree with TRBD1. Germline assignment: CDR1 MNHEY and CDR2 SVGEGT. This CDR3 is 17 amino acids long. Unmatched junction bases numbered 12, after V lost 5 bases and J lost 5 bases.

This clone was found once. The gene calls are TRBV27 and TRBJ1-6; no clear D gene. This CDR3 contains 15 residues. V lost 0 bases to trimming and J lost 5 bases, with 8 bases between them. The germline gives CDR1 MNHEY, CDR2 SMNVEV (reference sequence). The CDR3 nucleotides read TGTGCCAGCAGTTTATCCTACGTTAATAATTCACCCCTCCACTTT. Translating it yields CASSLSYVNNSPLHF.

DNA for the CDR3: TGTGCCAGCAGCTTAACAGGCGGCCAAGAGACCCAGTACTTC. Translation gives CASSLTGGQETQYF. The chain carries TRBV7-2 and TRBJ2-5; perhaps TRBD1 as D (5 bases). The length of the CDR3 is 14 residues. CDR1 SGHTA and CDR2 FQGNSA come from the germline V gene. V was cut by 2 bases and J by 1 base, with 8 bases left in between.

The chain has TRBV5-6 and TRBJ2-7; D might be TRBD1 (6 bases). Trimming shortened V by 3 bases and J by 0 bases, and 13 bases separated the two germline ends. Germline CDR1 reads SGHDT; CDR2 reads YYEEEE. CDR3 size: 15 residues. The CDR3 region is CASSSTGTNSYEQYF. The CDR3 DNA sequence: TGTGCCAGCAGCTCAACCGGGACAAACTCCTACGAGCAGTACTTC.

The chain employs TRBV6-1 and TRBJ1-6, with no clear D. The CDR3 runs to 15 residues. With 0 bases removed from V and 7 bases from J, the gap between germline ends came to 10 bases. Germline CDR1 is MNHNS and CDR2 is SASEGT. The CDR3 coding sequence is TGTGCCAGCAGTGAAGCTAGAACAGACAATTCACCCCTCCACTTT. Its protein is CASSEARTDNSPLHF.

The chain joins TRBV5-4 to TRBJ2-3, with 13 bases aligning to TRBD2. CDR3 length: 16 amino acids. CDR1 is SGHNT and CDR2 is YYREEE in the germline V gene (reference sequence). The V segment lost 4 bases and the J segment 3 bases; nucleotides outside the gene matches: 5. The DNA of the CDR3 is TGTGCCAGCAGCGCTCTACTAGCGGGGGGGACAGATACGCAGTATTTT. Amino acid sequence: CASSALLAGGTDTQYF.

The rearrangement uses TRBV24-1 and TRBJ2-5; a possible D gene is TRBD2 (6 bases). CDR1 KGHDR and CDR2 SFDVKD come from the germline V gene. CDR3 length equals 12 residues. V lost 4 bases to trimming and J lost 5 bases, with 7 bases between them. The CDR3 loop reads CATSEAGETQYF. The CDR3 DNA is TGTGCCACCAGTGAGGCGGGGGAGACCCAGTACTTC.

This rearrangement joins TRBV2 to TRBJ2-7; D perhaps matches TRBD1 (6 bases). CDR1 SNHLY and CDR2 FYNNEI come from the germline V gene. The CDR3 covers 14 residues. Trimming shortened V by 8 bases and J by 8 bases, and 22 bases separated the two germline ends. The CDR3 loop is CASGGHPMVLKQYF. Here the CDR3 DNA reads TGTGCCAGCGGGGGACACCCAATGGTGCTAAAGCAGTACTTC.

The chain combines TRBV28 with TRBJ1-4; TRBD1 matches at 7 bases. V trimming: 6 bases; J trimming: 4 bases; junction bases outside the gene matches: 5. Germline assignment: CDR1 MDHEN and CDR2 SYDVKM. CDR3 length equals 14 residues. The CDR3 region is CASSLGQYNEKLFF. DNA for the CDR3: TGTGCCAGCAGCCTGGGACAGTATAATGAAAAACTGTTTTTT.

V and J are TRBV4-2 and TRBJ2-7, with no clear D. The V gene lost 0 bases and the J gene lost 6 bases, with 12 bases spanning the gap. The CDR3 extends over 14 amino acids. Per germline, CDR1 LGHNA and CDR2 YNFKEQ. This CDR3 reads CASSQETPGLEQYF. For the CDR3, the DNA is TGTGCCAGCAGCCAAGAGACGCCGGGTCTCGAGCAGTACTTC.

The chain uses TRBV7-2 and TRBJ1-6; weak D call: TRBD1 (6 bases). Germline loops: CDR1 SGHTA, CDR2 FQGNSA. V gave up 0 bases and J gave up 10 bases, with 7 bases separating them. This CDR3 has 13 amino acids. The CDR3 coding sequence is TGTGCCAGCAGCTTAGCAGGGGGATCACCCCTCCACTTT. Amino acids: CASSLAGGSPLHF.

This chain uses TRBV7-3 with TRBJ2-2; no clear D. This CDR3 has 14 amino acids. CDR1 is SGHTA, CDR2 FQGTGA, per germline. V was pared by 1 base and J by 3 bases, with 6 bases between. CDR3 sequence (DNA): TGTGCCAGCAGCTTAAATTCCTACACCGGGGAGCTGTTTTTT. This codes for CASSLNSYTGELFF. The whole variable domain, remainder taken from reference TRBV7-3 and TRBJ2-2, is GAGVSQTPSNKVTEKGKYVELRCDPISGHTALYWYRQSLGQGPEFLIYFQGTGAADDSGLPNDRFFAVRPEGSVSTLKIQRTERGDSAVYLCASSLNSYTGELFFGEGSRLTVL.

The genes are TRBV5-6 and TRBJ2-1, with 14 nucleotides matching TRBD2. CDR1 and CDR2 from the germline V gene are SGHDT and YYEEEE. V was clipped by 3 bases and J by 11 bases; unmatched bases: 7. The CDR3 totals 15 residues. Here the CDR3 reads CASSSRLAGGQKQFF. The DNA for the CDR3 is TGTGCCAGCAGCTCCAGACTAGCGGGGGGGCAGAAGCAGTTCTTC.

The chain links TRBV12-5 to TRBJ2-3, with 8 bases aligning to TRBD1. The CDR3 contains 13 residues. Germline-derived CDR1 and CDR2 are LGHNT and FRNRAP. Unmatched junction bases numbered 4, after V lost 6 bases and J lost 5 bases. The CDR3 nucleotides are TGTGCTAGTGGGTTACAGGGGGGAGATACGCAGTATTTT. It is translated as CASGLQGGDTQYF.

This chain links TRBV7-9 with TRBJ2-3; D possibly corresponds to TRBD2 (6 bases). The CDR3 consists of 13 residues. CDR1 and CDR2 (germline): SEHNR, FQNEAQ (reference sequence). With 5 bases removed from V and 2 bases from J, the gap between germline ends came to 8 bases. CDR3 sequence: CASSRDFTDTQYF. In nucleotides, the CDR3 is TGTGCCAGCAGCCGGGACTTCACAGATACGCAGTATTTT. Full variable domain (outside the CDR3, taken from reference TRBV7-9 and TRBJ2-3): DTGVSQNPRHKITKRGQNVTFRCDPISEHNRLYWYRQTLGQGPEFLTYFQNEAQLEKSRLLSDRFSAERPKGSFSTLEIQRTEQGDSAMYLCASSRDFTDTQYFGPGTRLTVL.

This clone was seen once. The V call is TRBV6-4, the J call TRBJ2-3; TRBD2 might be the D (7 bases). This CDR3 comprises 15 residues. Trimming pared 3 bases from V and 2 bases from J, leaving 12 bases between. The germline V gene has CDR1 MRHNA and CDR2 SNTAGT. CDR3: CASSEGAGATDTQYF. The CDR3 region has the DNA TGTGCCAGCAGTGAGGGCGCGGGGGCCACAGATACGCAGTATTTT.

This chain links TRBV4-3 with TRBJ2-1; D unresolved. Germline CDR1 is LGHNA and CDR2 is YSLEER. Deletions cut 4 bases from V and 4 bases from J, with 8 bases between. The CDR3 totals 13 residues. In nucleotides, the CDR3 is TGCGCCAGCAGCCCTTACACGTACAATGAGCAGTTCTTC. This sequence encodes CASSPYTYNEQFF.

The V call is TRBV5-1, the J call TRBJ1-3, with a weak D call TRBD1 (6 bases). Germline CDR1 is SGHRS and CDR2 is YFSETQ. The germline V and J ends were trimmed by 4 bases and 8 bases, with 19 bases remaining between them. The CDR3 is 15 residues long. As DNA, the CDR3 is TGCGCCAGCAGCCTCCGTCCCGGGACATTGGACACCATATATTTT. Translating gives CASSLRPGTLDTIYF. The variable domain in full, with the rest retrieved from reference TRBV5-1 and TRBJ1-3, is KAGVTQTPRYLIKTRGQQVTLSCSPISGHRSVSWYQQTPGQGLQFLFEYFSETQRNKGNFPGRFSGRQFSNSRSEMNVSTLELGDSALYLCASSLRPGTLDTIYFGEGSWLTVV.

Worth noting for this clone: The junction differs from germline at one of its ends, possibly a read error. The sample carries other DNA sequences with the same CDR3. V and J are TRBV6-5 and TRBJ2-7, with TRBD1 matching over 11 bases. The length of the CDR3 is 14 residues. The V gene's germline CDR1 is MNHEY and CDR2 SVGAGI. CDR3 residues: CASSTRTGGYEQYF. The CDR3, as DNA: TGTGCCAGCAGTACCAGGACAGGGGGCTACGAACAGTACTTC.